The 9 T cell receptor beta chains below all came from one sample that was sequenced in a study of naive and memory T cell subsets. The beta constant-region primer was an equimolar mix of two oligonucleotides covering TRBC1 and TRBC2. In TCRdb, the UMI-ligation and nested PCR reads were re-called with MiXCR into one record per CDR3 protein. The sample contains roughly 98,000 distinct CDR3 sequences, more than 6.5% of which appear only once. The sample was central memory CD4+ T cells from blood. These receptors originate from a human donor in good health.

This clonotype has more than one count but fewer than ten. One junction end does not reproduce the germline sequence, and a read error may be involved. The J gene is TRBJ1-5, the V gene TRBV20-1; the D is unclear. The germline CDR1 and CDR2 sequences are DFQATT and SNEGSKA (reference sequence). The length of the CDR3 is 13 residues. The CDR3 loop is CSASTNPYQPQHF. As DNA, the CDR3 is TGCAGTGCTAGCACCAACCCTTATCAGCCGCAGCATTTT.

V and J are TRBV27 and TRBJ2-5, with 10 bases lining up with TRBD2. J lost 5 bases, V lost 9 bases, and 15 bases had no gene match. The CDR3 length is 16 residues. The germline V gene has CDR1 MNHEY and CDR2 SMNVEV (reference sequence). CDR3 sequence: CARSSVLAGAGETQYF. Written as DNA, the CDR3 is TGTGCCAGATCTTCGGTCCTAGCGGGAGCGGGTGAGACCCAGTACTTC.

The sample holds many counts of this clonotype. The chain joins TRBV7-9 to TRBJ1-5, with D possibly matching TRBD1 (6 bases). The CDR3 totals 15 residues. V lost 0 bases, J lost 3 bases, and 9 bases lay in between. In germline, CDR1 is SEHNR, CDR2 FQNEAQ (reference sequence). CDR3 bases: TGTGCCAGCAGCTTAGCGGCAGGGGACAATCAGCCCCAGCATTTT. Residues: CASSLAAGDNQPQHF.

This chain connects TRBV14 to TRBJ2-1, with 14 bases aligning to TRBD2. V shed 4 bases, J shed 0 bases, and the junction held 11 bases outside the gene matches. Germline V gene sequence: CDR1 SGHDN, CDR2 FVKESK. This CDR3 has 20 amino acids. The CDR3 bases are TGTGCCAGCAGCCCACGAGGGACTAGCGGGAGTTGGGGCTCCTACAATGAGCAGTTCTTC. It encodes CASSPRGTSGSWGSYNEQFF.

Ten or more counts support this clonotype. The chain employs TRBV20-1 and TRBJ2-5, with a tentative D call TRBD2 (5 bases). Germline V gives CDR1 DFQATT, CDR2 SNEGSKA (reference sequence). This CDR3 is built from 14 residues. Trimming removed 3 bases at V and 5 bases at J, with 16 bases between. CDR3 nucleotide sequence: TGCAGTGCTAGGGAGGATGTGAGTAGGGAGACCCAGTACTTC. This gives the protein CSAREDVSRETQYF.

The J gene is TRBJ1-5, the V gene TRBV19, with TRBD1 identical over 9 bases. The CDR3 covers 17 residues. Germline V CDR1 and CDR2: LNHDA, SQIVND (reference sequence). The V segment lost 5 bases and the J segment 3 bases; nucleotides outside the gene matches: 11. DNA of the CDR3: TGTGCCAGTAGTTTACACCGGGACAGGGCGGCCAATCAGCCCCAGCATTTT. Translation: CASSLHRDRAANQPQHF. Looking up the rest from reference TRBV19 and TRBJ1-5 gives the full variable domain: DGGITQSPKYLFRKEGQNVTLSCEQNLNHDAMYWYRQDPGQGLRLIYYSQIVNDFQKGDIAEGYSVSREKKESFPLTVTSAQKNPTAFYLCASSLHRDRAANQPQHFGDGTRLSIL.

This clonotype was counted many times. The chain links TRBV7-2 to TRBJ2-2; tentatively, D is TRBD1 (6 bases). The CDR3 totals 15 residues. V dropped 5 bases and J dropped 0 bases, with 10 bases sitting between them. In germline, CDR1 is SGHTA, CDR2 FQGNSA. CDR3 coding DNA: TGTGCCAGCAGCATGGGGGCGGCGAACACCGGGGAGCTGTTTTTT. This codes for CASSMGAANTGELFF. The full variable domain, its missing parts supplied by reference TRBV7-2 and TRBJ2-2, is GAGVSQSPSNKVTEKGKDVELRCDPISGHTALYWYRQSLGQGLEFLIYFQGNSAPDKSGLPSDRFSAERTGGSVSTLTIQRTQQEDSAVYLCASSMGAANTGELFFGEGSRLTVL.

The table lists this clonotype with many counts. This chain joins TRBV29-1 and TRBJ2-2; 9 bases line up with TRBD2. CDR3 length: 15 amino acids. Germline V CDR1 and CDR2: SQVTM, ANQGSEA. V gave up 7 bases and J gave up 3 bases; unmatched junction bases: 9. In nucleotides, the CDR3 is TGCAGCGCACATAGCGGGAGAATGGACACCGGGGAGCTGTTTTTT. As protein: CSAHSGRMDTGELFF.

Many counts were recorded for this clonotype. V and J are TRBV3-1 and TRBJ1-1; D remains ambiguous. V was pared by 6 bases and J by 3 bases, with 11 bases between. Per the germline V gene, CDR1 is LGHDT and CDR2 is YNNKEL (reference sequence). The CDR3 has 13 residues. CDR3 sequence: CASRLRSHTEAFF. CDR3 bases: TGTGCCAGCAGACTGAGGTCCCACACTGAAGCTTTCTTT.